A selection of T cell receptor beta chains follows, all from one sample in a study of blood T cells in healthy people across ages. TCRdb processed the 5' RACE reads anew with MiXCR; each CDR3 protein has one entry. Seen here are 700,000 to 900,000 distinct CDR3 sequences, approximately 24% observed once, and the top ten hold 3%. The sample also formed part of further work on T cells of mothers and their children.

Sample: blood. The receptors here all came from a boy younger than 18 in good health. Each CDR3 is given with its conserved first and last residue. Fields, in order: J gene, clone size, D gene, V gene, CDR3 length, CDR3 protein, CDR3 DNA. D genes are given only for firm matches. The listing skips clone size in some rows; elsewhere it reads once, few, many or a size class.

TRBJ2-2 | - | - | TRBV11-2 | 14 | CASSRTGPAGELFF | TGTGCCAGCAGCCGTACAGGGCCCGCCGGGGAGCTGTTTTTT
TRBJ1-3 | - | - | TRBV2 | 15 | CASSPLGGSGNTIYF | TGTGCCAGCAGTCCCTTAGGGGGCTCTGGAAACACCATATATTTT
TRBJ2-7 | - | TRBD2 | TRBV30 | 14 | CAWSEERGGREQYF | TGTGCCTGGAGTGAGGAGCGGGGGGGCCGAGAGCAGTACTTC
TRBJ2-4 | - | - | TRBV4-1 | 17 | CASSQDLSGLAKNIQYF | TGCGCCAGCAGCCAAGATTTGTCCGGGTTAGCCAAAAACATTCAGTACTTC
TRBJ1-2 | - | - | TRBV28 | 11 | CASQDNYGYTF | TGTGCCAGCCAGGATAACTATGGCTACACCTTC
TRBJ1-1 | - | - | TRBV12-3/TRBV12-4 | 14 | CASSPLTMNTEAFF | TGTGCCAGCAGTCCCCTCACTATGAACACTGAAGCTTTCTTT
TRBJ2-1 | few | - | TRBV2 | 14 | CASSDAYTPNEQFF | TGTGCCAGCAGTGATGCCTACACTCCCAATGAGCAGTTCTTC
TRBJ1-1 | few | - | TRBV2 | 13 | CASKEPNGPEAFF | TGTGCCAGCAAAGAGCCCAACGGGCCTGAAGCTTTCTTT
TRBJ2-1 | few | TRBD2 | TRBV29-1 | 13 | CSVAASGYNEQFF | TGCAGCGTTGCAGCTAGCGGGTACAATGAGCAGTTCTTC
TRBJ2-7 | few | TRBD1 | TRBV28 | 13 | CATSGTGYYEQYF | TGTGCCACCTCCGGGACAGGGTACTACGAGCAGTACTTC
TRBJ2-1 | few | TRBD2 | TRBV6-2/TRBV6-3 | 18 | CASRPLRRGGDSYNEQFF | TGTGCCAGCAGGCCCCTTCGGCGGGGGGGCGACTCCTACAATGAGCAGTTCTTC
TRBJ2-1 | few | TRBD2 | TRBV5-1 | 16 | CASSPRRGSSYNEQFF | TGCGCCAGCAGCCCGAGGCGGGGGAGCTCCTACAATGAGCAGTTCTTC
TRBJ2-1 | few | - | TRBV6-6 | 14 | CASTDTGSYNEQFF | TGTGCCAGCACTGATACTGGTTCCTACAATGAGCAGTTCTTC
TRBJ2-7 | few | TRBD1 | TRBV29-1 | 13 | CSVERGQGYEQYF | TGCAGCGTCGAACGGGGACAGGGTTACGAGCAGTACTTC
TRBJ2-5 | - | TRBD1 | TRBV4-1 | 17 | CASSQLFSRGREETQYF | TGCGCCAGCAGCCAGTTATTCTCCAGGGGGCGGGAAGAGACCCAGTACTTC
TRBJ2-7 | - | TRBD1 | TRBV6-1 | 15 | CASKLTGGYWYEQYF | TGTGCCAGCAAGCTGACAGGGGGCTACTGGTACGAGCAGTACTTC
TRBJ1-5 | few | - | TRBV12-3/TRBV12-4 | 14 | CASSLPTLNQPQHF | TGTGCCAGCAGTTTACCCACCCTCAATCAGCCCCAGCATTTT
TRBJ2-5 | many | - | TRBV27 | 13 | CASSLFPGETQYF | TGTGCCAGCAGCCTCTTCCCCGGAGAGACCCAGTACTTC
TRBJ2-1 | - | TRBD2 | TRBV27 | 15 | CACSPWTSGPNEQFF | TGTGCCTGCAGCCCCTGGACTAGCGGACCCAATGAGCAGTTCTTC
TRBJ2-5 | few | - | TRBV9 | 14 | CASSVGQGLETQYF | TGTGCCAGCAGCGTTGGGCAGGGACTGGAGACCCAGTACTTC
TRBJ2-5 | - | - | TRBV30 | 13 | CAWNPRGPGTQYF | TGTGCCTGGAATCCTAGAGGCCCGGGAACCCAGTACTTC
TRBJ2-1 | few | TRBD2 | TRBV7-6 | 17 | CASSSRTSPSSYNEQFF | TGTGCCAGCAGCTCCAGGACTAGTCCGAGCTCCTACAATGAGCAGTTCTTC
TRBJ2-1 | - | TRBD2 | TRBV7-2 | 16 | CASSPLGAGVVGEQFF | TGTGCCAGCAGCCCCCTAGGGGCGGGGGTTGTTGGTGAGCAGTTCTTC
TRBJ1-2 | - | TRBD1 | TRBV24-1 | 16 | CATSDQGQGANYGYTF | TGTGCCACCAGTGACCAGGGACAGGGCGCTAACTATGGCTACACCTTC
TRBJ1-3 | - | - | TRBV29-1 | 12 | CSAGTPVNTIYF | TGCAGCGCCGGGACGCCTGTAAACACCATATATTTT
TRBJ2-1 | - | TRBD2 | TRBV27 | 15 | CASAYSGLAYNEQFF | TGTGCCAGCGCATATTCGGGACTAGCGTACAATGAGCAGTTCTTC
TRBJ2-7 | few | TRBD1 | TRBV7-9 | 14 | CASTDGQGGYEQYF | TGTGCCAGCACCGATGGACAGGGGGGCTACGAGCAGTACTTC
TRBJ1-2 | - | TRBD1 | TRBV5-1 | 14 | CASSLTGGVIGYTF | TGCGCCAGCAGCTTGACAGGGGGAGTAATTGGCTACACCTTC
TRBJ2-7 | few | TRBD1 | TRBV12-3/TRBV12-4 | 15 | CASSNSGQGAYEQYF | TGTGCCAGCAGCAATTCGGGACAGGGGGCCTACGAGCAGTACTTC
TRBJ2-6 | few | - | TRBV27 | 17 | CASSFRTDSSGANVLTF | TGTGCCAGCAGTTTCAGGACCGACAGCTCTGGGGCCAACGTCCTGACTTTC
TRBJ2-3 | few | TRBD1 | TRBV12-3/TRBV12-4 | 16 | CASSWTGISSTDTQYF | TGTGCCAGCAGTTGGACAGGTATCTCTAGCACAGATACGCAGTATTTT
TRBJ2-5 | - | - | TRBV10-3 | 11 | CATGEQETQYF | TGTGCCACCGGGGAGCAAGAGACCCAGTACTTC
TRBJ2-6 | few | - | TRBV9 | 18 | CASSETVQPLSGANVLTF | TGTGCCAGCAGCGAGACAGTCCAACCGCTCTCTGGGGCCAACGTCCTGACTTTC
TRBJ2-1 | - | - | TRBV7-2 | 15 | CASSLAYPRGNEQFF | TGTGCCAGCAGCTTAGCCTACCCTCGGGGCAATGAGCAGTTCTTC
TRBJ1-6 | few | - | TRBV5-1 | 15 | CASSLLQAHQSPLHF | TGCGCCAGCAGCTTGCTACAGGCCCATCAGTCACCCCTCCACTTT
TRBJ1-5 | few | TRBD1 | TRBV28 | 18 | CASSLFWTGVGSNQPQHF | TGTGCCAGCAGTTTATTTTGGACAGGAGTTGGTAGCAATCAGCCCCAGCATTTT
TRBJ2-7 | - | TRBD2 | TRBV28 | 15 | CASSPPIAGDYEQYF | TGTGCCAGCAGTCCCCCCATAGCGGGGGACTACGAGCAGTACTTC
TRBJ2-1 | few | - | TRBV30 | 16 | CAWSARTARSYNEQFF | TGTGCCTGGAGCGCAAGGACAGCTCGCTCCTACAATGAGCAGTTCTTC
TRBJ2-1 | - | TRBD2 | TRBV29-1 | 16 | CSVEDQGSGKCNEQFF | TGCAGCGTTGAAGATCAGGGTAGCGGGAAATGCAATGAGCAGTTCTTC
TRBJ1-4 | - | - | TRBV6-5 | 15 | CASSYADGRIEKLFF | TGTGCCAGCAGTTACGCGGACGGAAGAATTGAAAAACTGTTTTTT
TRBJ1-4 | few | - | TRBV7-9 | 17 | CASSLGPGARTNEKLFF | TGTGCCAGCAGCTTAGGTCCGGGAGCACGGACTAATGAAAAACTGTTTTTT
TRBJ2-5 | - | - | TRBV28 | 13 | CASSSGRTETQYF | TGTGCCAGCAGCTCAGGGAGGACAGAGACCCAGTACTTC
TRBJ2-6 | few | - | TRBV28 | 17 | CASSPSSGKSGANVLTF | TGTGCCAGCAGCCCATCCTCAGGAAAATCTGGGGCCAACGTCCTGACTTTC
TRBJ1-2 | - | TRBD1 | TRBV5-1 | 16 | CASSSLGQGGGDGYTF | TGCGCCAGCAGCTCACTTGGACAGGGAGGTGGCGATGGCTACACCTTC
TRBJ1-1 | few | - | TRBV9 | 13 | CASSSGPGEGDFF | TGTGCCAGCAGCTCCGGGCCCGGGGAGGGCGATTTCTTT
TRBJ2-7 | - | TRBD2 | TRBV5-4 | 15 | CASSREAGGPREQYF | TGTGCCAGCAGCCGTGAAGCGGGGGGGCCGCGGGAGCAGTACTTC
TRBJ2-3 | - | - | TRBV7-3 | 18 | CASSPKIPPGVLKDTQYF | TGTGCCAGCAGCCCTAAAATCCCCCCGGGGGTCTTGAAAGATACGCAGTATTTT
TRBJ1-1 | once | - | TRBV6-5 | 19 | CARSYHPGLPLWMNTEAFF | TGTGCCAGAAGTTATCATCCGGGACTTCCCCTTTGGATGAACACTGAAGCTTTCTTT
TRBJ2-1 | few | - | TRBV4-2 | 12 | CASSQDLYEQFF | TGTGCCAGCAGCCAAGATCTTTATGAGCAGTTCTTC
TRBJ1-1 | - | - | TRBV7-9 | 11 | CASSLILEAFF | TGTGCCAGCAGCTTGATTCTCGAAGCTTTCTTT
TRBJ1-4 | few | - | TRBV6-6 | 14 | CASSKGMANEKLFF | TGTGCCAGCAGTAAGGGGATGGCTAATGAAAAACTGTTTTTT
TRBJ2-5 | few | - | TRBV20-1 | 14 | CSARGRLDQETQYF | TGCAGTGCTAGAGGACGTTTGGACCAAGAGACCCAGTACTTC